This TCR beta chain was found in a study of shared clonotypes between healthy human individuals. Trimming shortened V by 5 bases and J by 0 bases, and 5 bases separated the two germline ends. Germline CDR1 is SGHVS and CDR2 is FQNEAQ. This CDR3 spans 13 amino acids. Details on this clone: The antigen is undetermined.

Points from the study as a whole: The authors expected sequencing depth to affect clonotype sharing among donors.

Sequencing used immunoSEQ multiplex PCR; TCRdb keeps in-frame clones, though not all of them. The profile shows 1.6 million or so clones, just under 99% of them singletons. The chain recombines TRBV7-8 with TRBJ1-3; D not certain. Sequences were obtained from naive CD4+ T cells sorted from blood. Subset here: CD45RA+ positively selected. This TCR was recovered from a man under 40 in good health. CDR3 residues: CASSPSSGNTIYF. CDR3 DNA: TGTGCCAGCAGCCCCTCCTCTGGAAACACCATATATTTT.